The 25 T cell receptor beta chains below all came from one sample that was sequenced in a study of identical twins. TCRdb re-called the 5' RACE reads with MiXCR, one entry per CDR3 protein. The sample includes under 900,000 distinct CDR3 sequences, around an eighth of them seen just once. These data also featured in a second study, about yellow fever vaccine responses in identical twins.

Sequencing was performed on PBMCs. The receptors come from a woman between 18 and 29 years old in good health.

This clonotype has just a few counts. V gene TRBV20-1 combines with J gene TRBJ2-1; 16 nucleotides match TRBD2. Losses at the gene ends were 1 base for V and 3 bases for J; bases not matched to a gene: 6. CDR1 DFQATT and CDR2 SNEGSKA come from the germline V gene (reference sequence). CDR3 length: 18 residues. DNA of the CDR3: TGCAGTGCTAGAGCGCCGGGACTAGCGGGAGGGAACTACAATGAGCAGTTCTTC. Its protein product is CSARAPGLAGGNYNEQFF.

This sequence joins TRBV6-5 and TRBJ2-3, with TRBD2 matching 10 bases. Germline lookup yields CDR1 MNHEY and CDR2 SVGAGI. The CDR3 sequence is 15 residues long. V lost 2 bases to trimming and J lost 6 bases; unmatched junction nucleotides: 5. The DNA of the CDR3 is TGTGCCAGCAGTTACGGTAGCGGGAGGTTTGATACGCAGTATTTT. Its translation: CASSYGSGRFDTQYF.

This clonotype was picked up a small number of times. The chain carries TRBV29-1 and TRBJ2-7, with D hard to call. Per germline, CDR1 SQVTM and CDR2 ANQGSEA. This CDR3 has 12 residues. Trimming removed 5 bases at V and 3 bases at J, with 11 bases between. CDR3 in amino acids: CSVNSEDYEQYF. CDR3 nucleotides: TGCAGCGTTAACTCCGAGGACTACGAGCAGTACTTC.

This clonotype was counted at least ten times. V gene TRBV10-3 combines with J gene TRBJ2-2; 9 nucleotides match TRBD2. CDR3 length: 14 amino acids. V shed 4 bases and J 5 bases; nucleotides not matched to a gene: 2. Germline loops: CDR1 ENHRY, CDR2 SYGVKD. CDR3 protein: CAISGGGATGELFF. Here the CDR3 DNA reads TGTGCCATCAGTGGCGGGGGGGCGACCGGGGAGCTGTTTTTT.

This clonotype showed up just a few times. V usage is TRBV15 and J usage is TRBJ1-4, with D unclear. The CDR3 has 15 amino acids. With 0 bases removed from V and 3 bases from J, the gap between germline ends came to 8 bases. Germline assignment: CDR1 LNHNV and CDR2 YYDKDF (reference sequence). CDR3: CATSRDSGSNEKLFF. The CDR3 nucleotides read TGTGCCACCAGCAGAGATTCAGGATCTAATGAAAAACTGTTTTTT.

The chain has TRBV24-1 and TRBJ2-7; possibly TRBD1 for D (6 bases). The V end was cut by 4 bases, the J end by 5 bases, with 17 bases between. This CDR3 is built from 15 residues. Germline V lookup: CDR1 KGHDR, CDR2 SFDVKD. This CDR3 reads CATSETGYGRDEQYF. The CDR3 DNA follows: TGTGCCACCAGTGAAACAGGGTATGGTCGGGACGAGCAGTACTTC.

The CDR3 bases are TGTGCCAGCACCGACCGCCCTACCGATCCCGGGTGGGAGCAGTACTTC. This codes for CASTDRPTDPGWEQYF. The rearrangement joins TRBV27 to TRBJ2-7; the D is unclear. Germline CDR1 is MNHEY and CDR2 is SMNVEV (reference sequence). This CDR3 comprises 16 residues. The V end was cut by 7 bases, the J end by 7 bases, with 26 bases between.

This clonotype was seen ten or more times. The CDR3 protein is CASSAYSTGTAWIETQYF. The CDR3 DNA follows: TGTGCCAGCTCAGCCTATTCGACAGGGACTGCGTGGATAGAGACCCAGTACTTC. The J gene is TRBJ2-5, the V gene TRBV18, with D tentatively TRBD1 (7 bases). Between the trimmed V and J ends, which lost 5 bases and 4 bases, there was a span of 26 bases. Germline CDR1 KGHSH, CDR2 LQKENI. This CDR3 is 18 amino acids long.

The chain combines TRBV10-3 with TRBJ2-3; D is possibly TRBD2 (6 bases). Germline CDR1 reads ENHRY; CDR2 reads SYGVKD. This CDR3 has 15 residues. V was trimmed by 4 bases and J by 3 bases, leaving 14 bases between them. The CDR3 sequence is CAISGGSGRTDTQYF. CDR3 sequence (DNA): TGTGCCATCAGTGGCGGTAGCGGACGGACAGATACGCAGTATTTT.

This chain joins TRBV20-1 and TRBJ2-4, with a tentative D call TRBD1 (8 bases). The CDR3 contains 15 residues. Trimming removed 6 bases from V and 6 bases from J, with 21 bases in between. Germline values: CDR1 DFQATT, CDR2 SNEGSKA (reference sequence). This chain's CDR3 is CSADTGGAGLNIQYF. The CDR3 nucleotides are TGCAGTGCGGACACAGGGGGGGCGGGATTAAACATTCAGTACTTC.

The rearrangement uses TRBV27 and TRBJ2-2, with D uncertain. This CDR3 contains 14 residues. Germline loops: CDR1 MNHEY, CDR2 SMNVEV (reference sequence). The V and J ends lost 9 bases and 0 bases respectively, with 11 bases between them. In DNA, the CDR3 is TGTGCCAGTACCGCAGGACCGAACACCGGGGAGCTGTTTTTT. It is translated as CASTAGPNTGELFF.

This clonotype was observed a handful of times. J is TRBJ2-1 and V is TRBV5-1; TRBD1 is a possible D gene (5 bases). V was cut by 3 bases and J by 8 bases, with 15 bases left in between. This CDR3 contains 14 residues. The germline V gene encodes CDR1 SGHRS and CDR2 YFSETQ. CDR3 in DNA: TGCGCCAGCAGCTCTCAATCCAGGGTACATGAGCAGTTCTTC. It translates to CASSSQSRVHEQFF.

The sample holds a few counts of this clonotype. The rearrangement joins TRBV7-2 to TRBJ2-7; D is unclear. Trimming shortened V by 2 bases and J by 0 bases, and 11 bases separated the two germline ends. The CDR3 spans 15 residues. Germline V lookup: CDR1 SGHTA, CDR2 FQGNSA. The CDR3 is CASSLTFSSSYEQYF. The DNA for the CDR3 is TGTGCCAGCAGCTTAACTTTTTCAAGCTCCTACGAGCAGTACTTC.

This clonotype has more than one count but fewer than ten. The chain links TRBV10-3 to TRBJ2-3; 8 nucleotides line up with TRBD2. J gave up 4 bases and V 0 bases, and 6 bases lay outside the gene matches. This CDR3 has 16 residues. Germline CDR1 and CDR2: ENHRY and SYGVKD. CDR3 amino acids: CAISESGAGVSDTQYF. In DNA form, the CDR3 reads TGTGCCATCAGTGAGTCCGGAGCGGGAGTTTCAGATACGCAGTATTTT.

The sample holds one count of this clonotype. The CDR3 sequence is CASSVRGGSGELFF. As DNA, the CDR3 is TGTGCCAGTAGTGTCCGGGGTGGGTCCGGGGAGCTGTTTTTT. The chain recombines TRBV19 with TRBJ2-2, with D maybe TRBD2 (5 bases). V was shortened by 5 bases and J by 6 bases, with 13 bases between the two germline ends. The V gene's germline CDR1 is LNHDA and CDR2 SQIVND (reference sequence). This CDR3 has 14 amino acids.

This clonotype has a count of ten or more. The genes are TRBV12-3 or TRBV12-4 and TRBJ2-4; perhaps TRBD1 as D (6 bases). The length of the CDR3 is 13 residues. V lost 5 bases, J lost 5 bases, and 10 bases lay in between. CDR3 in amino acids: CASSSNRENIQYF. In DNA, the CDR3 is TGTGCCAGCAGTAGCAACAGGGAAAACATTCAGTACTTC.

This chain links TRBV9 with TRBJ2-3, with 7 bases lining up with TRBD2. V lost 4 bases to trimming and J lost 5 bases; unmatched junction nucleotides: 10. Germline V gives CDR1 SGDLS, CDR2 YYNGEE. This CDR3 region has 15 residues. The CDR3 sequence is CASSSEAGPQDTQYF. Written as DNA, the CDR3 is TGTGCCAGCAGCTCTGAAGCGGGGCCCCAAGATACGCAGTATTTT.

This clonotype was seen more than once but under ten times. For the CDR3, the DNA is TGCGCCAGCAGCTTGCACAGCTTATACGAGCAGTACTTC. Encoded protein: CASSLHSLYEQYF. The V and J genes are TRBV5-1 and TRBJ2-7; D is unresolved. CDR3 length: 13 residues. Germline values: CDR1 SGHRS, CDR2 YFSETQ. The V and J ends lost 1 base and 4 bases respectively, with 9 bases between them. The full variable domain, completed using reference TRBV5-1 and TRBJ2-7, is KAGVTQTPRYLIKTRGQQVTLSCSPISGHRSVSWYQQTPGQGLQFLFEYFSETQRNKGNFPGRFSGRQFSNSRSEMNVSTLELGDSALYLCASSLHSLYEQYFGPGTRLTVT.

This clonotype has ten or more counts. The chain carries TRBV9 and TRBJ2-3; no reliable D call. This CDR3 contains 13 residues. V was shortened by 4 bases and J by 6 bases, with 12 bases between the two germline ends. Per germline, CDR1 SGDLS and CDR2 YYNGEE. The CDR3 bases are TGTGCCAGCAGCCTCAGGCTGGGGGATACGCAGTATTTT. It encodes CASSLRLGDTQYF. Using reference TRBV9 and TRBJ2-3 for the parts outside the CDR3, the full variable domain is DSGVTQTPKHLITATGQRVTLRCSPRSGDLSVYWYQQSLDQGLQFLIQYYNGEERAKGNILERFSAQQFPDLHSELNLSSLELGDSALYFCASSLRLGDTQYFGPGTRLTVL.

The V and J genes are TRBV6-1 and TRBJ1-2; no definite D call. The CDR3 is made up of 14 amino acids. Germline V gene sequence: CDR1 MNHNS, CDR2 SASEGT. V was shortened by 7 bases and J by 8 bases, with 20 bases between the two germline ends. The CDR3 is CASTPRGEGEGYTF. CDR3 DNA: TGTGCCAGCACCCCTCGCGGGGAGGGTGAGGGCTACACCTTC.

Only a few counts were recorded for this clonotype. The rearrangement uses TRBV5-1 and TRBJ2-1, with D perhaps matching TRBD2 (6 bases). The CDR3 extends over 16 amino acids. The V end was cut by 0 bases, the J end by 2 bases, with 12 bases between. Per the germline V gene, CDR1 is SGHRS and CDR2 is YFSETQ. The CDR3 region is CASSLGGEFTYNEQFF. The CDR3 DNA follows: TGCGCCAGCAGCTTGGGCGGGGAGTTCACCTACAATGAGCAGTTCTTC. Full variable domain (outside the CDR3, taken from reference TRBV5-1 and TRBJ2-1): KAGVTQTPRYLIKTRGQQVTLSCSPISGHRSVSWYQQTPGQGLQFLFEYFSETQRNKGNFPGRFSGRQFSNSRSEMNVSTLELGDSALYLCASSLGGEFTYNEQFFGPGTRLTVL.

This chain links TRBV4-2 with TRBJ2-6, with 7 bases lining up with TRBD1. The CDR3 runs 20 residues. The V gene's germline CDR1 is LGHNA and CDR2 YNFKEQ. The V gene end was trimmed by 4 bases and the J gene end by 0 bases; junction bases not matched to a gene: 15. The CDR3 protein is CASSLRDRESAFSGANVLTF. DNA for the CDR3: TGTGCCAGCAGCCTACGAGACAGGGAATCGGCCTTCTCTGGGGCCAACGTCCTGACTTTC.

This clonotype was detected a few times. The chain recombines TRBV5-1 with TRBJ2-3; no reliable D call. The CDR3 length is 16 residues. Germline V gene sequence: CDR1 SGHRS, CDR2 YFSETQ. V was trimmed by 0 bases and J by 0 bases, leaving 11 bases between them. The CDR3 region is CASSLEGAQSTDTQYF. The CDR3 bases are TGCGCCAGCAGCTTGGAGGGCGCACAGAGCACAGATACGCAGTATTTT.

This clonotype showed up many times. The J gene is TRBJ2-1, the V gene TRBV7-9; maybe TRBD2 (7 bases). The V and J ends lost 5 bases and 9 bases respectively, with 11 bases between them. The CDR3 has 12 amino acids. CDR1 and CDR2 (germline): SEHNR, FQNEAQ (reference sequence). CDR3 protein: CASSPGGGEQFF. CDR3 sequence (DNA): TGTGCCAGCAGCCCGGGGGGCGGTGAGCAGTTCTTC.

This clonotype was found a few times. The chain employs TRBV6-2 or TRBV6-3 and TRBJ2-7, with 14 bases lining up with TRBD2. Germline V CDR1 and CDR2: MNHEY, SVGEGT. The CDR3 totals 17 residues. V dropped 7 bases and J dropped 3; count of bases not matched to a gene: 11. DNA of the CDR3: TGTGCCAGCAACACTGAGATCGGGACTAGCGGGGGCTACGAGCAGTACTTC. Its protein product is CASNTEIGTSGGYEQYF.